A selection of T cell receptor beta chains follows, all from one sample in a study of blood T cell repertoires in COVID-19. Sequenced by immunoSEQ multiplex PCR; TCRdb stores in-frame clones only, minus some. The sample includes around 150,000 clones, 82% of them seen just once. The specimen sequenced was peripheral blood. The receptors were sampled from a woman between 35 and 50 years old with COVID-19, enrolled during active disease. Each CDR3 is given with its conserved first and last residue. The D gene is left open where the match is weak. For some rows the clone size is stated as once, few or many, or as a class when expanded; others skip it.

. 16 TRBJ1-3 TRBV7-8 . TGTGCCAGCAGCTTCGATACAGTGCACTCTGGAAACACCATATATTTT CASSFDTVHSGNTIYF
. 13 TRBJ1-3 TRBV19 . TGTGCCAGTAGTGGACAAGCTGGAAACACCATATATTTT CASSGQAGNTIYF
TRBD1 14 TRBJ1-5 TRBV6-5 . TGTGCCAGCAGTAACGACAGGGGCAATCAGCCCCAGCATTTT CASSNDRGNQPQHF
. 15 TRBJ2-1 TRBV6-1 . TGTGCCAGCAGTGAGCGTTTCGAGGGAGCCAATGAGCAGTTCTTC CASSERFEGANEQFF
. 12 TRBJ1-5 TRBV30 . TGTGCCTGGAGTGCTTATCCGGGGCCCCAGCATTTT CAWSAYPGPQHF
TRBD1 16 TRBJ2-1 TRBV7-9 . TGTGCCAGCATCCGCGGTACGGGACAGGGAGGGAATGAGCAGTTCTTC CASIRGTGQGGNEQFF
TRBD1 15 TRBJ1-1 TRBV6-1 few TGTGCCAGCAGTGACCGACAGGGACACAGACCTGAAGCTTTCTTT CASSDRQGHRPEAFF
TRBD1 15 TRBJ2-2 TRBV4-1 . TGCGCCAGCAGCCAAGGACAGGGGAACACCGGGGAGCTGTTTTTT CASSQGQGNTGELFF
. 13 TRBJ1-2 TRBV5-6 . TGTGCCAGCAGCAGGATACAGTCCTATGGCTACACCTTC CASSRIQSYGYTF
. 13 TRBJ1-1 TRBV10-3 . TGTGCCATCAGTGAGGGGGAGGGCACTGAAGCTTTCTTT CAISEGEGTEAFF
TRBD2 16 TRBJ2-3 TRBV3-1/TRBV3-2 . TGTGCCAGCAGCCAAGATTCAGGGACTAGGGCAGATACGCAGTATTTT CASSQDSGTRADTQYF
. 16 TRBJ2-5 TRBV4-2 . TGTGCCAGCAGCCAGGGAGCAGGGGACCTCGGGGAGACCCAGTACTTC CASSQGAGDLGETQYF
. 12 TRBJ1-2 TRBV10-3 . TGTGCCATCAGTCCAGGGGACTATGGCTACACCTTC CAISPGDYGYTF
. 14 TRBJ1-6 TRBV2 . TGTGCCAGCAGTGCCCGGACATCTTTCTCACCCCTCCACTTT CASSARTSFSPLHF
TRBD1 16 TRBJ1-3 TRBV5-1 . TGCGCCAGCAGCAGAACAGGGGGCCTCTCTGGAAACACCATATATTTT CASSRTGGLSGNTIYF
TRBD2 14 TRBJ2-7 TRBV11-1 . TGTGCCAGCACCGCACGGGAGGCCCCCTACGAGCAGTACTTC CASTAREAPYEQYF
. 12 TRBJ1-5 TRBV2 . TGTGCCAGCAGCATCCAGGGGCAGCCCCAGCATTTT CASSIQGQPQHF
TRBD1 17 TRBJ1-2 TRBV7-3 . TGTGCCAGCAGCTCGTCGCGCCTAGAGGGGGCGTATTATGGCTACACCTTC CASSSSRLEGAYYGYTF
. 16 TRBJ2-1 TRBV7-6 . TGTGCCAGCAGCTTAGAGATCAAACTAGTTACCAATGAGCAGTTCTTC CASSLEIKLVTNEQFF
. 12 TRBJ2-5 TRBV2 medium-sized TGTGCCAGCAGTGATAACTCCCGTACCCAGTACTTC CASSDNSRTQYF
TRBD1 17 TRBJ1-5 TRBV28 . TGTGCCAGCAGTTTATATGGCAGGGGGCTTGGCAATCAGCCCCAGCATTTT CASSLYGRGLGNQPQHF
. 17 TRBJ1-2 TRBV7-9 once TGTGCCAGCAGCTTAGACGACGGTCGGAGAGCTAACTATGGCTACACCTTC CASSLDDGRRANYGYTF